This T cell receptor (beta chain) was profiled in a study of blood T cell repertoires in COVID-19. On the study more broadly: The analysed material was cDNA or gDNA that came from T cells, B-cell-depleted T cells, or PBMCs.

TCRdb keeps only in-frame clones here, not all; method: immunoSEQ multiplex PCR. Of roughly 320,000 clones in the sample, almost 85% were seen once. The V and J ends lost 2 bases and 6 bases respectively, with 14 bases between them. Per the germline V gene, CDR1 is MDHEN and CDR2 is SYDVKM. This CDR3 is built from 15 residues. This sequence originates from a human donor in a cohort sampled during active COVID-19. Sequences were obtained from peripheral blood. This rearrangement joins TRBV28 to TRBJ1-5; TRBD1 is a possible D gene (5 bases). In DNA, the CDR3 is TGTGCCAGCAGTTTAGGCAGGGTTGGGGCTCAGCCCCAGCATTTT. Protein: CASSLGRVGAQPQHF.